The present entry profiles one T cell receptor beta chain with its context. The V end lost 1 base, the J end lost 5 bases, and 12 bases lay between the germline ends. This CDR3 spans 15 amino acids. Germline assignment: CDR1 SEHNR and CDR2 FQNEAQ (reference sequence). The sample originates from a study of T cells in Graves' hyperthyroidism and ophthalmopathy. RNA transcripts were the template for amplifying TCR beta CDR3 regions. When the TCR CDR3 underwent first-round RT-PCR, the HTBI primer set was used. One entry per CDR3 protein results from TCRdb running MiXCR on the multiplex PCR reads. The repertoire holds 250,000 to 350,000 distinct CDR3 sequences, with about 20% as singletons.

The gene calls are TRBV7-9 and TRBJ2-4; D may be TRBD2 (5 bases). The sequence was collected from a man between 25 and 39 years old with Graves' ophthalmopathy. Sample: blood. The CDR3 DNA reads TGTGCCAGCAGCTTAGGACCCCCAGCGGAAAACATTCAGTACTTC. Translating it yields CASSLGPPAENIQYF.